The present TCR beta chain was sequenced within a study of T cell repertoires in cytomegalovirus infection. Via MiXCR, TCRdb re-called the reads, giving one row per CDR3 protein. The repertoire has 300,000 to 400,000 distinct CDR3 sequences, approximately 9.5% of them found once; the top ten carry 4.3%. V lost 7 bases to trimming and J lost 4 bases, with 17 bases between them. This CDR3 region has 14 residues. Germline CDR1 reads MNHEY; CDR2 reads SVGEGT. This clonotype has only a few counts. Material for sequencing was PBMCs. This TCR was recovered from a human donor in good health (CMV status not recorded). Some clones in this sample may be carry-over from other donors' samples. V and J are TRBV6-2 or TRBV6-3 and TRBJ2-7, with D perhaps being TRBD1 or TRBD2 (6 bases each). The DNA for the CDR3 is TGTGCCAGCAAAGAATGGGGGGCTACGTACGAGCAGTACTTC. It encodes CASKEWGATYEQYF.